This T cell receptor (beta chain) appears in the sequencing data of a study of T cell repertoires in cytomegalovirus infection. Study results and caveats: CMV carriers having the relevant HLA were flagged by cumulative public TCR beta family frequency.

About this clonotype: Antigen unknown.

Using its own MiXCR run on the reads, TCRdb lists one record per CDR3 protein. The sample consists of 650,000 to 850,000 distinct CDR3 sequences, about 27% of them appearing once. V was pared by 1 base and J by 4 bases, with 17 bases between. Looked up from germline, CDR1 is MGHDK and CDR2 is SYGVNS. This CDR3 is built from 17 residues. The rearrangement joins TRBV25-1 to TRBJ1-3; D unresolved. The material sequenced was cultured CD8+ T cells from PBMCs, taken from culture after CMV antigen stimulation. This sequence was found in a human donor in good health (CMV status not recorded). Some clones in this sample may be carry-over from other donors' samples. The CDR3 bases are TGTGCCAGCAGTGAATTGGTCCTTGGGTCTGAAGGAAACACCATATATTTT. Translating gives CASSELVLGSEGNTIYF.